This TCR beta chain was found in a study of T cell repertoires in cytomegalovirus infection. The overall study: In public TCR beta signatures, there were indications of both CMV infection and matching HLA type.

Worth noting for this clonotype: What it recognizes is unknown.

V was clipped by 8 bases and J by 10 bases, with 18 bases between them. The CDR3 loop spans 12 amino acids. Germline CDR1 reads SQVTM; CDR2 reads ANQGSEA. General study findings and limits: Totalled public TCR beta family frequency picked out people who carried CMV plus the relevant HLA. The ex vivo response showed dominance by HLA-C-restricted CMV-specific TCR beta clonotypes.

TCRdb reanalysed the reads using MiXCR and keeps one entry per CDR3 protein. The repertoire holds fewer than 200,000 distinct CDR3 sequences, with about 15% as singletons. Sequences were obtained from PBMCs. This sequence originates from a human donor in good health (CMV status not recorded). Some clones in this sample may be carry-over from other donors' samples. The chain recombines TRBV29-1 with TRBJ2-1, with D possibly matching TRBD2 (6 bases). This CDR3 reads CSHGSGKGEQFF. The CDR3 nucleotides are TGCAGCCACGGTAGCGGAAAAGGGGAGCAGTTCTTC.